These 27 T cell receptor beta chains share one sample of origin, sequenced in a study of cytomegalovirus exposure and HLA in healthy donors. The PCR used 60 Vbeta and 13 Jbeta primers. TCRdb keeps only in-frame clones here, not all; method: immunoSEQ multiplex PCR. The table records some 200,000 clones, 80% to 85% of them present only once. Sequenced: PBMCs. All receptors come from a boy younger than 10 in good health and CMV-seronegative.

This clone was detected a few times. J is TRBJ1-5 and V is TRBV5-6; D not certain. The germline CDR1 and CDR2 sequences are SGHDT and YYEEEE. V lost 2 bases and J lost 2, with 5 bases in between. This CDR3 is 13 amino acids long. The CDR3 sequence is CASSFGRNQPQHF. CDR3 DNA: TGTGCCAGCAGCTTTGGGCGCAATCAGCCCCAGCATTTT.

The chain uses TRBV5-4 and TRBJ2-5; 12 bases agree with TRBD2. This CDR3 is built from 15 residues. Germline-derived CDR1 and CDR2 are SGHNT and YYREEE (reference sequence). With V trimmed by 7 bases and J by 4 bases, 8 bases remained unmatched. CDR3 residues: CASRSLAGGTETQYF. CDR3 coding DNA: TGTGCCAGCCGTTCGCTAGCGGGGGGGACAGAGACCCAGTACTTC.

The rearrangement joins TRBV4-2 to TRBJ2-7; D may be TRBD2 (5 bases). CDR3 length: 16 amino acids. Germline V gene sequence: CDR1 LGHNA, CDR2 YNFKEQ. V was pared by 2 bases and J by 5 bases, with 19 bases between. The CDR3 sequence is CASSQSTAGPADEQYF. The DNA of the CDR3 is TGTGCCAGCAGCCAATCCACCGCGGGCCCGGCGGACGAGCAGTACTTC.

This clone was observed a handful of times. This chain connects TRBV6-1 to TRBJ2-3, with TRBD2 as a possible D gene (5 bases). The CDR3 consists of 15 residues. Germline values: CDR1 MNHNS, CDR2 SASEGT. V lost 0 bases to trimming and J lost 0 bases, with 7 bases between them. CDR3 sequence reads: CASSEARGSTDTQYF. CDR3 nucleotide sequence: TGTGCCAGCAGTGAAGCTCGAGGGAGCACAGATACGCAGTATTTT.

The chain has TRBV7-2 and TRBJ1-2; possible D gene TRBD1, 6 bases. This CDR3 contains 12 residues. Germline V gene sequence: CDR1 SGHTA, CDR2 FQGNSA. The germline V and J ends were trimmed by 6 bases and 6 bases, with 11 bases remaining between them. CDR3 sequence: CASSRDIDGYTF. As DNA, the CDR3 is TGTGCCAGCAGTCGGGACATCGATGGCTACACCTTC.

This chain connects TRBV6-1 to TRBJ1-2; D possibly corresponds to TRBD1 (5 bases). V was trimmed by 2 bases and J by 0 bases, leaving 10 bases between them. This CDR3 spans 15 amino acids. Germline V gives CDR1 MNHNS, CDR2 SASEGT. The CDR3 spells CASSEFRGSNYGYTF. The CDR3 nucleotides read TGTGCCAGCAGTGAATTTAGGGGATCTAACTATGGCTACACCTTC.

The J gene is TRBJ2-1, the V gene TRBV5-1; the match to TRBD2 covers 10 bases. There are 17 residues in the CDR3. Unmatched junction bases numbered 3, after V lost 0 bases and J lost 0 bases. Germline V lookup: CDR1 SGHRS, CDR2 YFSETQ. CDR3 sequence reads: CASSLALAGGSYNEQFF. CDR3 nucleotide sequence: TGCGCCAGCAGCTTGGCATTAGCGGGAGGCTCCTACAATGAGCAGTTCTTC.

The chain links TRBV6-5 to TRBJ1-1; a weak D match, TRBD1 (6 bases). The CDR3 length is 15 residues. Trimming stripped 6 bases from V and 1 base from J, with 15 bases between. Looked up from germline, CDR1 is MNHEY and CDR2 is SVGAGI. The CDR3 bases are TGTGCCAGCAGCCGAAACCCGGGACAGAACACTGAAGCTTTCTTT. This encodes CASSRNPGQNTEAFF.

This chain connects TRBV29-1 to TRBJ2-7; D is perhaps TRBD1 (7 bases). Per germline, CDR1 SQVTM and CDR2 ANQGSEA. The CDR3 extends over 11 amino acids. The V end was cut by 7 bases, the J end by 6 bases, with 13 bases between. The CDR3 spells CSAGTAGEQYF. The CDR3 nucleotides read TGCAGCGCCGGGACAGCGGGCGAGCAGTACTTC.

This clone was seen just once. CDR3 DNA: TGTGCCAGCAGCCGACGGGCGGGAGTCGAGGAGACCCAGTACTTC. Translating it yields CASSRRAGVEETQYF. The chain combines TRBV4-2 with TRBJ2-5, with 7 bases that match TRBD2. The length of the CDR3 is 15 residues. V gave up 4 bases and J gave up 5 bases; unmatched junction bases: 10. CDR1 and CDR2 from the germline V gene are LGHNA and YNFKEQ.

This clone was seen only a few times. The J gene is TRBJ1-2, the V gene TRBV4-1; D is possibly TRBD1 (5 bases). In germline, CDR1 is MGHRA, CDR2 YSYEKL. This CDR3 has 16 residues. Trimming shortened V by 2 bases and J by 5 bases, and 18 bases separated the two germline ends. CDR3 bases: TGCGCCAGCAGCCAAAGTCATGCAGGGCTTCGATATGGCTACACCTTC. Its translation: CASSQSHAGLRYGYTF.

V gene TRBV19 combines with J gene TRBJ2-5; TRBD2 agrees at 7 bases. This CDR3 has 16 amino acids. V dropped 1 base and J dropped 5; count of bases not matched to a gene: 10. From germline, CDR1 is LNHDA and CDR2 SQIVND (reference sequence). The CDR3: CASSIGAGTKLETQYF. Written as DNA, the CDR3 is TGTGCCAGTAGTATAGGGGCAGGGACTAAGCTGGAGACCCAGTACTTC.

The V gene is TRBV5-4, the J gene TRBJ2-2; possibly TRBD1 for D (5 bases). Trimming pared 0 bases from V and 3 bases from J, leaving 12 bases between. This CDR3 region has 16 residues. Germline V lookup: CDR1 SGHNT, CDR2 YYREEE (reference sequence). CDR3 sequence: CASSLGIGVDTGELFF. CDR3 in DNA: TGTGCCAGCAGCTTGGGGATAGGGGTGGACACCGGGGAGCTGTTTTTT.

The chain links TRBV5-1 to TRBJ2-1; 10 bases map to TRBD2. Germline assignment: CDR1 SGHRS and CDR2 YFSETQ. This CDR3 comprises 16 residues. J was trimmed by 8 bases and V by 0 bases; bases with no gene match: 8. As DNA, the CDR3 is TGCGCCAGCAGCTTGGAGGCTAGCGGGAGTATCGATGAGCAGTTCTTC. Translated, it gives CASSLEASGSIDEQFF.

The rearrangement uses TRBV4-2 and TRBJ2-5; TRBD2 matches at 8 bases. Germline V gene lookup returns CDR1 LGHNA and CDR2 YNFKEQ. J lost 3 bases, V lost 0 bases, and 6 bases had no gene match. This CDR3 has 16 residues. In DNA, the CDR3 is TGTGCCAGCAGCCAAGAAGGAACTAGCGGAAAAGAGACCCAGTACTTC. Amino acid sequence: CASSQEGTSGKETQYF.

This chain connects TRBV10-3 to TRBJ2-2; 7 positions agree with TRBD1. Germline trimming cut 10 bases from V and 4 bases from J; bases unmatched to any gene: 6. Germline CDR1 is ENHRY and CDR2 is SYGVKD. The CDR3 consists of 13 residues. CDR3 protein: CATEGAGTGELFF. In DNA, the CDR3 is TGTGCCACCGAGGGGGCGGGCACCGGGGAGCTGTTTTTT.

V gene TRBV7-9 combines with J gene TRBJ1-2; D possibly corresponds to TRBD1 (5 bases). Trimming left V 0 bases short and J 8 bases short, with 13 bases between. CDR1 is SEHNR and CDR2 is FQNEAQ in the germline V gene (reference sequence). The CDR3 is 14 amino acids. The CDR3 sequence is CASSLALGGKGYTF. In DNA, the CDR3 is TGTGCCAGCAGCTTAGCGCTGGGGGGAAAGGGCTACACCTTC.

This sequence joins TRBV2 and TRBJ1-1; D may be TRBD1 (5 bases). The CDR3 covers 15 residues. V dropped 5 bases and J dropped 1 base, with 14 bases sitting between them. The germline V gene has CDR1 SNHLY and CDR2 FYNNEI. CDR3 region: CASSTMMGGNTEAFF. The CDR3 region has the DNA TGTGCCAGCAGTACTATGATGGGGGGGAACACTGAAGCTTTCTTT.

CDR3 nucleotide sequence: TGTGCCAGCAGCTTACTAGCGGGGGGGTCCTACGAGCAGTACTTC. Its protein product is CASSLLAGGSYEQYF. The chain links TRBV11-2 to TRBJ2-7; the match to TRBD2 covers 12 bases. Per germline, CDR1 SGHAT and CDR2 FQNNGV. There are 15 residues in the CDR3. Unmatched junction bases numbered 0, after V lost 2 bases and J lost 1 base.

This clone was counted between two and nine times. This chain connects TRBV5-5 to TRBJ1-3, with 9 bases fitting TRBD1. J was trimmed by 8 bases and V by 1 base; bases with no gene match: 7. Germline CDR1 is SGHKS and CDR2 is YYEKEE (reference sequence). The CDR3 runs to 15 residues. The CDR3: CASSLPGQGRDTIYF. As DNA, the CDR3 is TGTGCCAGCAGCTTGCCGGGACAGGGAAGGGACACCATATATTTT.

The chain employs TRBV25-1 and TRBJ2-5; D uncertain. The V and J ends lost 3 bases and 5 bases respectively, with 7 bases between them. The CDR3 runs 12 residues. Germline CDR1 reads MGHDK; CDR2 reads SYGVNS. The CDR3 spells CASSDPVETQYF. The CDR3, as DNA: TGTGCCAGCAGTGACCCAGTTGAGACCCAGTACTTC.

The chain recombines TRBV5-8 with TRBJ2-7; D is unclear. In germline, CDR1 is SGHTS, CDR2 YDEGEE. V lost 0 bases, J lost 1 base, and 17 bases lay in between. The CDR3 spans 17 residues. The CDR3 here is CASSLGPPVDSSYEQYF. DNA for the CDR3: TGTGCCAGCAGCTTGGGGCCCCCAGTTGACTCTTCCTACGAGCAGTACTTC.

The chain is built from TRBV5-4 and TRBJ2-7; 9 bases line up with TRBD2. Trimming cost V 3 bases and J 4 bases; bases outside gene matches: 8. This CDR3 is built from 15 residues. Germline V gene lookup returns CDR1 SGHNT and CDR2 YYREEE (reference sequence). CDR3 residues: CASSSRSSGGYEQYF. The DNA for the CDR3 is TGTGCCAGCAGCTCCCGGAGTAGCGGGGGTTACGAGCAGTACTTC.

The V and J genes are TRBV4-2 and TRBJ1-6, with 10 bases aligning to TRBD1. This CDR3 is 15 amino acids long. Unmatched junction bases numbered 6, after V lost 6 bases and J lost 7 bases. Germline loops: CDR1 LGHNA, CDR2 YNFKEQ. For the CDR3, the DNA is TGTGCCAGCAGAATCAGGGACAGGGGAAATTCACCCCTCCACTTT. Translation gives CASRIRDRGNSPLHF.

The chain couples TRBV9 to TRBJ2-7, with TRBD2 matching 10 bases. Unmatched junction bases numbered 1, after V lost 0 bases and J lost 1 base. The germline V gene encodes CDR1 SGDLS and CDR2 YYNGEE. The CDR3 covers 15 residues. CDR3 DNA sequence: TGTGCCAGCAGCGTAGGGACTAGCGGATCCTACGAGCAGTACTTC. It yields the protein CASSVGTSGSYEQYF.

V and J are TRBV4-1 and TRBJ2-3, with 7 bases aligning to TRBD2. The V segment lost 0 bases and the J segment 4 bases; nucleotides outside the gene matches: 10. The length of the CDR3 is 17 residues. The germline gives CDR1 MGHRA, CDR2 YSYEKL. The CDR3 loop is CASSQEAWGLHPDTQYF. CDR3 nucleotide sequence: TGCGCCAGCAGCCAAGAAGCGTGGGGACTACATCCAGATACGCAGTATTTT.

The chain uses TRBV30 and TRBJ1-1; D not certain. The CDR3 length is 14 residues. Germline values: CDR1 GTSNPN, CDR2 SVGIG (reference sequence). V dropped 2 bases and J dropped 1 base, with 11 bases sitting between them. DNA of the CDR3: TGTGCCTGGAGTAGCGGGCGGACGAACACTGAAGCTTTCTTT. Its translation: CAWSSGRTNTEAFF.